This passage covers 21 T cell receptor beta chains from one sample sequenced in a study of coeliac disease. Clones were read by immunoSEQ multiplex PCR, and TCRdb kept only the in-frame ones, dropping some. Of some 7,300 clones in the sample, more than 60% were seen once. Sequencing was carried out using lamina propria lymphocytes from the gut. The source of these receptors is a woman aged 60-75 years with active celiac disease.

This chain connects TRBV28 to TRBJ1-1, with unresolved D. CDR3 length: 12 amino acids. CDR1 and CDR2 from the germline V gene are MDHEN and SYDVKM. Trimming took 6 bases from V and 1 from J, leaving 6 bases between them. In DNA, the CDR3 is TGTGCCAGCAGAACATGGAACACTGAAGCTTTCTTT. This translates into CASRTWNTEAFF.

The chain carries TRBV28 and TRBJ1-2; D is perhaps TRBD1 (6 bases). The CDR3 has 15 residues. Trimming took 5 bases from V and 1 from J, leaving 14 bases between them. The V gene's germline CDR1 is MDHEN and CDR2 SYDVKM. Written as DNA, the CDR3 is TGTGCCAGCAGTCCGACCCGGACAGTTAACTATGGCTACACCTTC. Encoded protein: CASSPTRTVNYGYTF.

This clone was found once. The chain has TRBV19 and TRBJ1-1, with D uncertain. V was shortened by 7 bases and J by 4 bases, with 16 bases between the two germline ends. The germline V gene has CDR1 LNHDA and CDR2 SQIVND (reference sequence). CDR3 length: 14 residues. CDR3 sequence: CASNIWGSGTEAFF. The CDR3 DNA is TGTGCCAGTAACATCTGGGGTAGCGGCACTGAAGCTTTCTTT.

This chain joins TRBV7-2 and TRBJ2-1; D perhaps matches TRBD2 (6 bases). CDR3 length: 15 amino acids. Germline-derived CDR1 and CDR2 are SGHTA and FQGNSA. The ends were cut back, 4 bases at V and 1 base at J, with 11 bases in the middle. CDR3 in amino acids: CASSSDGRSYNEQFF. The CDR3 nucleotides are TGTGCCAGCAGCTCCGACGGGAGATCCTACAATGAGCAGTTCTTC.

There are a few counts of this clone. At one of its ends the junction is not consistent with the germline gene, which may arise from a read error. The rearrangement joins TRBV7-7 to TRBJ2-2, with D perhaps matching TRBD2 (5 bases). CDR3 size: 16 residues. Germline CDR1 is SSHAT and CDR2 is FNYEAQ (reference sequence). The DNA for the CDR3 is TGTGCTAGCAGCTTCAGACCCACCCGGGGCACCGGGGAGCTGTTTTTT. It yields the protein CASSFRPTRGTGELFF.

The table lists this clone with a count of one. The chain carries TRBV7-2 and TRBJ2-7; a weak D match, TRBD2 (6 bases). V lost 6 bases and J lost 7, with 22 bases in between. Germline CDR1 SGHTA, CDR2 FQGNSA. This CDR3 is 15 amino acids long. CDR3 DNA sequence: TGTGCCAGCAGGGAGATAGACGGGTCTGCGGGGGAGCAGTACTTC. It codes for CASREIDGSAGEQYF.

For the CDR3, the DNA is TGCGCCAGCAGCTCACGACAGAGCACAGATACGCAGTATTTT. Translating it yields CASSSRQSTDTQYF. This chain uses TRBV4-3 with TRBJ2-3; possible D gene TRBD1, 5 bases. Germline V gene sequence: CDR1 LGHNA, CDR2 YSLEER. V was pared by 5 bases and J by 0 bases, with 9 bases between. The CDR3 runs 14 residues.

The rearrangement joins TRBV18 to TRBJ1-2, with 8 bases matching TRBD1. The junction had 2 bases not matched to a gene; V was cut back by 9 bases and J by 2 bases. Germline assignment: CDR1 KGHSH and CDR2 LQKENI. This CDR3 is built from 12 residues. In nucleotides, the CDR3 is TGTGCCAGTTCAGGGGGCAACTATGGCTACACCTTC. Protein: CASSGGNYGYTF.

This rearrangement joins TRBV6-5 to TRBJ1-2, with TRBD1 as a possible D gene (6 bases). This CDR3 comprises 13 residues. V was trimmed by 7 bases and J by 4 bases, leaving 13 bases between them. The germline V gene encodes CDR1 MNHEY and CDR2 SVGAGI. DNA of the CDR3: TGTGCCAGCAATCAGGGCAGGGGCTATGGCTACACCTTC. This translates into CASNQGRGYGYTF.

As DNA, the CDR3 is TGTGCCAGCAGCTTGACTGACTACGAGCAGTACTTC. Protein sequence: CASSLTDYEQYF. This rearrangement joins TRBV7-2 to TRBJ2-7; D is ambiguous. Germline loops: CDR1 SGHTA, CDR2 FQGNSA. The CDR3 has 12 residues. V gave up 3 bases and J gave up 3 bases, with 6 bases separating them.

This clone was detected a few times. The chain couples TRBV5-6 to TRBJ1-5; 7 bases agree with TRBD1. Germline trimming cut 4 bases from V and 3 bases from J; bases unmatched to any gene: 4. The germline V gene encodes CDR1 SGHDT and CDR2 YYEEEE. CDR3 length: 14 amino acids. This CDR3 reads CASSTGQFNQPQHF. The CDR3 DNA reads as TGTGCCAGCAGCACGGGACAGTTCAATCAGCCCCAGCATTTT. Full variable domain (outside the CDR3, taken from reference TRBV5-6 and TRBJ1-5): DAGVTQSPTHLIKTRGQQVTLRCSPKSGHDTVSWYQQALGQGPQFIFQYYEEEERQRGNFPDRFSGHQFPNYSSELNVNALLLGDSALYLCASSTGQFNQPQHFGDGTRLSIL.

This chain joins TRBV14 and TRBJ1-2; no clear D gene. The CDR3 runs 15 residues. Per germline, CDR1 SGHDN and CDR2 FVKESK. Trimming removed 0 bases at V and 5 bases at J, with 13 bases between. DNA of the CDR3: TGTGCCAGCAGCCAAGAGGTGGGAGGGCCGTATGGCTACACCTTC. Protein product: CASSQEVGGPYGYTF.

The chain carries TRBV7-6 and TRBJ2-3, with D unresolved. The CDR3 runs to 14 residues. Per germline, CDR1 SGHVS and CDR2 FNYEAQ. The V gene lost 1 base and the J gene lost 0 bases, with 5 bases spanning the gap. The CDR3 nucleotides are TGTGCCAGCAGCTTAGTGGCCAGCACAGATACGCAGTATTTT. Its protein product is CASSLVASTDTQYF.

The V call is TRBV6-5, the J call TRBJ1-4; D ambiguous. V dropped 3 bases and J dropped 5 bases, with 13 bases sitting between them. This CDR3 is 15 amino acids long. Germline values: CDR1 MNHEY, CDR2 SVGAGI. For the CDR3, the DNA is TGTGCCAGCAGTTATTCCCTCGGTAAAAATGAAAAACTGTTTTTT. This sequence encodes CASSYSLGKNEKLFF.

The J gene is TRBJ2-3, the V gene TRBV28, with 10 bases matching TRBD2. This CDR3 is 14 amino acids long. The V segment lost 5 bases and the J segment 5 bases; nucleotides outside the gene matches: 4. Germline CDR1 MDHEN, CDR2 SYDVKM. CDR3 nucleotide sequence: TGTGCCAGCAGTGAGCGGGAGGGGAGAGATACGCAGTATTTT. As protein: CASSEREGRDTQYF.

The chain carries TRBV7-2 and TRBJ2-1; the match to TRBD2 covers 12 bases. CDR1 is SGHTA, CDR2 FQGNSA, per germline. The CDR3 has 15 residues. Trimming removed 5 bases from V and 6 bases from J; junction bases left unmatched: 5. CDR3 protein: CASSPGLAGRNEQFF. The CDR3 nucleotides read TGTGCCAGCAGCCCCGGACTAGCGGGGCGCAATGAGCAGTTCTTC.

The V and J genes are TRBV4-1 and TRBJ2-5, with 8 bases fitting TRBD2. This CDR3 region has 15 residues. V was clipped by 3 bases and J by 4 bases; unmatched bases: 7. Germline V gives CDR1 MGHRA, CDR2 YSYEKL. Here the CDR3 DNA reads TGCGCCAGCAGCCAGTTAGCGGGATCCCGAGAGACCCAGTACTTC. Translated, it gives CASSQLAGSRETQYF.

The chain employs TRBV5-1 and TRBJ2-7, with TRBD1 identical over 9 bases. The length of the CDR3 is 14 residues. The V segment lost 2 bases and the J segment 3 bases; nucleotides outside the gene matches: 3. Germline assignment: CDR1 SGHRS and CDR2 YFSETQ. The CDR3 is CASSLNRGLYEQYF. The CDR3 DNA sequence: TGCGCCAGCAGCTTAAACAGGGGGCTCTACGAGCAGTACTTC.

This clone was seen a single time. The gene calls are TRBV6-4 and TRBJ2-1, with D perhaps matching TRBD2 (5 bases). Per the germline V gene, CDR1 is MRHNA and CDR2 is SNTAGT. CDR3 size: 14 residues. Deletions cut 7 bases from V and 1 base from J, with 11 bases between. CDR3 amino acids: CASKSGPSYNEQFF. The CDR3 DNA is TGTGCCAGCAAGAGCGGACCGTCCTACAATGAGCAGTTCTTC.

A single count supports this clone. The chain recombines TRBV6-5 with TRBJ1-1; 7 bases fit TRBD1. The CDR3 loop spans 13 amino acids. Germline loops: CDR1 MNHEY, CDR2 SVGAGI. Losses at the gene ends were 5 bases for V and 9 bases for J; bases not matched to a gene: 9. The DNA for the CDR3 is TGTGCCAGCAGTCCGCTGACAGGGTTTAAAGCTTTCTTT. Its translation: CASSPLTGFKAFF.

The table lists this clone with a few counts. V usage is TRBV6-1 and J usage is TRBJ1-5, with 12 bases lining up with TRBD1. The CDR3 covers 15 residues. Germline V gives CDR1 MNHNS, CDR2 SASEGT. V gave up 6 bases and J gave up 4 bases; unmatched junction bases: 4. The CDR3 spells CASSRDRGPNQPQHF. The CDR3 coding sequence is TGTGCCAGCAGCCGGGACAGGGGGCCAAATCAGCCCCAGCATTTT.